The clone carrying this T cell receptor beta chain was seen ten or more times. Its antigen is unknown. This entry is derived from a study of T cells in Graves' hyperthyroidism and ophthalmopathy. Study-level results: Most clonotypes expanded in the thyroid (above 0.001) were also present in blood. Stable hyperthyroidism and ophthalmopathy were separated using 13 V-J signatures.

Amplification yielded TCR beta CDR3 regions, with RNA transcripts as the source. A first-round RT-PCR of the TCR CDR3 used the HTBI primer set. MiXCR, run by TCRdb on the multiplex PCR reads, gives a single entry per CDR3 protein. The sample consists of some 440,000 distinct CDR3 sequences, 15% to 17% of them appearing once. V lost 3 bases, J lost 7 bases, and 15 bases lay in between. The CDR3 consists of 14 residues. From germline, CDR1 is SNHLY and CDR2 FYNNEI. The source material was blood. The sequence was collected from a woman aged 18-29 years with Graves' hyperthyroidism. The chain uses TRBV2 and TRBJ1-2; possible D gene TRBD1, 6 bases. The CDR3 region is CASSDTGGAGGYTF. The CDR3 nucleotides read TGTGCCAGCAGTGATACCGGGGGCGCGGGTGGCTACACCTTC.